This T cell receptor (beta chain) was documented in a study of T cells expressing NK-cell markers. Study context: According to the study, TCR beta repertoires originated from sorted CD3+CD56+NKG2C+, CD3+CD56+NKG2C- and CD3+CD56-NKG2C+ T cells.

In germline, CDR1 is KGHSH, CDR2 LQKENI. CDR3 length: 16 amino acids. Whole-study findings and limits: The CD3+CD56-NKG2C+ fraction of several donors was also led by these clonotypes.

On this clonotype: Its antigen is still unknown.

TCRdb processed the 5' RACE reads again and assigns one entry to each CDR3 protein, with no DNA. The table for this sample gives about 260,000 distinct CDR3 sequences. The rearrangement joins TRBV18 to TRBJ2-1. Sequences were obtained from blood T cells: a sorted CD56 or NKG2C T cell subset, CD4+ or CD8+ T cells, or bulk PBMC T cells (not recorded which). This receptor was obtained from a man between 18 and 29 years old in good health. CDR3 residues: CASSNQFGKSYNEQFF.